This entry features one T cell receptor (beta chain) sequence. Its binding antigen is unknown. The sample holds no much larger clone one base away, and base qualities are not on file. The donors were healthy, HIV-negative adults who had no recently reported acute infections or vaccinations. Every donor was a Caucasian adult living in Nashville, Tennessee, USA. CD4+ T cells were enriched through magnetic negative selection, after which naive cells were positively selected on CD45RA and the remaining negative fraction served as the memory subset. After blood collection by leukapheresis, PBMCs were isolated using Ficoll-Histopaque density gradient centrifugation and then cryopreserved in the vapor phase of liquid nitrogen. Analytical flow cytometry was used to check the purity and quantity of each magnetically sorted T cell population. Each sorted fraction had its genomic DNA isolated and then quantified by UV absorbance on a Nanodrop 2000c.

The sample is drawn from a study of shared clonotypes between healthy human individuals (TCRdb year 2020). Regarding the study in general: Two women and three men aged 18 to 49 years were included in the cohort. Per donor, three plates each were used for CD4 naive and CD4 memory, two for CD8 naive, and one for CD8 memory. To estimate repertoire size and how much clonotype sharing occurs between individuals, the study deeply sequenced the blood TCR repertoires of several healthy adults. Libraries were prepared and TCR repertoires were sequenced by different laboratories using diverse techniques, in order to increase sequencing depth and limit assay-specific biases. Leukapheresis yielded between about 0.8 and 8.9 billion PBMCs per donor.

What the authors observed across the whole study: Even with the large sequencing depth, rarefaction of the sorted-subset datasets indicated that sequencing was incomplete. Compared with non-shared clonotypes, the clonotypes found in all four sorted-subset donors had higher generation probabilities. Sampling was restricted to blood, and TCR repertoires in tissues likely differ from the TCR repertoires found in blood. The genetic and exposure-history diversity represented was limited by the small number of donors. When four donors were compared, the shared fraction of clonotypes was around 4.6% for naive CD4, approximately 3.5% for naive CD8, 2.3% for memory CD4, and around 0.4% for memory CD8. Larger estimated clonotype richness was generally found for naive subsets than for memory subsets. Based on pairwise subsampling, the degree of clonotype sharing among donors was expected to be affected by sequencing depth.

Using the deep immunoSEQ assay, multiplex PCR amplified TCR CDR3 regions from genomic DNA. For each cell subset, the extracted genomic DNA was distributed evenly across all wells of several immunoSEQ 96-well plates, and each plate served as one replicate. For sorted subsets, approximately 200 ng of genomic DNA, equivalent to around 29,000 T cell genomes, went into each replicate PCR. The purified libraries were quantified using a Qubit 3.0 fluorometer, sized with a Bioanalyzer 2100, and then quantified again using the KAPA Library Quantification kit. Every immunoSEQ 96-well plate was sequenced on a dedicated single-read 150-cycle Illumina NextSeq 550 flow cell. The original methods were these. Because only junctional sequences without quality scores were contained in the immunoSEQ output, filtering matching that applied to full-length reads could not be performed. To assign V/J genes and CDR3, sequences were annotated using PyIR, a Python wrapper for IgBLAST v1.9, with IMGT germline references. Reads were removed for weak V/J assignments (E-value above 1e-6), missing CDR3, stop codons, out-of-frame junctions, or ambiguous translated residues. V3J clonotypes were defined by identical inferred V gene, J gene, and CDR3 amino acid sequence. Percentage overlap between repertoires was calculated by dividing the number of shared unique clonotypes by the size of the smaller repertoire. Three approaches were used to assess repertoire richness: RTK rarefaction, the Chao1 estimator, and Recon v2.1 estimates of unobserved clonotypes. Generation probabilities for all TCRbeta clonotypes obtained by the gDNA method from several donors were computed using OLGA. Sourced from immuneACCESS, this table was stored by TCRdb with only in-frame sequences that have V and J called. A share of the clones is absent; for the studies checked, an unresolved V gene accounts for under half, and the remainder has no known explanation. V and J calls and clone size follow that table, whereas D and trimming were derived from the DNA. This sample is represented by around 1.4 million clones; about 98.5% of them were singletons. The ten largest clones represent about 0.4% of the sample.

Cut back by 1 base and 2 bases, the V and J ends lie 6 bases apart. According to the germline V gene (reference sequence), CDR1 reads LNHNV and CDR2 reads YYDKDF. The CDR3, from cysteine to phenylalanine, totals 13 residues. The only DNA kept is the CDR3, 39 bases in frame from the first base. This receptor was identified in a man under 40 in good health. Recombination connected TRBV15 to TRBJ2-7, with the D segment identity uncertain. What was sequenced was naive CD4+ T cells sorted from blood. This specimen's cell subset or site label, interpreted: CD45RA+ positively selected. CDR3 region: CATSRVGPYEQYF. In nucleotide form, the sequence is TGTGCCACCAGCAGAGTAGGTCCCTACGAGCAGTACTTC.